A selection of T cell receptor beta chains follows, all from one sample in a study of vaccination effects on CD4 cells after COVID-19. Some clones are missing from TCRdb's copy, which holds only in-frame ones; the method was immunoSEQ multiplex PCR. The sample includes approximately 11,000 clones, approximately 75% of them seen just once. Their antigens are not known. The specimen comprised CD4+ T cells from PBMCs cultured with SARS-CoV-2 spike peptides, sampled after COVID-19 vaccination. These receptor sequences come from a human donor who received a COVID-19 vaccine. Both conserved end residues are trimmed from each CDR3.

j_gene | v_gene | len | CDR3aa
TRBJ1-3 | TRBV30 | 11 | AWTMDRGNTIY
TRBJ1-2 | TRBV6-5 | 14 | ASSSSGTGSPYGYT
TRBJ1-1 | TRBV5-8 | 12 | ASSLRDRVTEAF
TRBJ1-2 | TRBV6-5 | 13 | ASSYRSGGHYGYT
TRBJ1-2 | TRBV6-5 | 12 | ASSRDPGGYGYT
TRBJ1-2 | TRBV6-5 | 14 | ASSYSNYRGGYGYT
TRBJ2-1 | TRBV9 | 16 | ASSGGRGLADTYNEQF
TRBJ2-3 | TRBV18 | 14 | ASSPRLAGGTDTQY
TRBJ2-7 | TRBV7-2 | 14 | ASSLVSGPSSYEQY
TRBJ2-2 | TRBV7-8 | 11 | FSAEMNTGELF
TRBJ1-1 | TRBV6-6 | 12 | ASSYPGQNTEAF
TRBJ2-7 | TRBV18 | 13 | ASSPGAQGTYEQY
TRBJ1-1 | TRBV3-1/TRBV3-2 | 11 | ASSLGGNTEAF
TRBJ2-7 | TRBV7-2 | 14 | ASSLVRLADSYEQY
TRBJ1-1 | TRBV3-1/TRBV3-2 | 14 | ASSQGGTLRGTEAF